The present T cell receptor (beta chain) was sequenced within a study of cytomegalovirus exposure and HLA in healthy donors. Study-level results: CMV serostatus was the only immune exposure information that was available.

Per germline, CDR1 MNHEY and CDR2 SMNVEV (reference sequence). Losses at the gene ends were 1 base for V and 9 bases for J; bases not matched to a gene: 14. The length of the CDR3 is 16 residues. PCR was performed using 60 Vbeta and 13 Jbeta primers. Using immunoSEQ multiplex PCR, the repertoire was profiled, and TCRdb retains in-frame clones only, with some absent. This table has about 98,000 clones, around 80% appearing once. A remark on this clone: The antigen remains unidentified.

The gene calls are TRBV27 and TRBJ2-7; 8 bases are a match to TRBD2. This TCR came from a man in his forties or fifties in good health and CMV-seronegative. Sample: PBMCs. In nucleotides, the CDR3 is TGTGCCAGCAGTTTATACGCGGGGGGATTTACCAGCGGGCAGTACTTC. The encoded protein is CASSLYAGGFTSGQYF.